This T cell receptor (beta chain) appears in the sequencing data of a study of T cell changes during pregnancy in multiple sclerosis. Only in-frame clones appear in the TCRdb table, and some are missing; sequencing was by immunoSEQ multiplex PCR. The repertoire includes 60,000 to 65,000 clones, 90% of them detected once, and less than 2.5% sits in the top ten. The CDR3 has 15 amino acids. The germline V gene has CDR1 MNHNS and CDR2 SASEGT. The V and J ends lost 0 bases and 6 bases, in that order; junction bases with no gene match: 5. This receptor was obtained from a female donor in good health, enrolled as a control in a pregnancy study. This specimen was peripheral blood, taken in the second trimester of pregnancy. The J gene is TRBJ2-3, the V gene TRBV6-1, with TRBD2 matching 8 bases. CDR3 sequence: CASSEAARTSDTQYF. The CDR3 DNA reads TGTGCCAGCAGTGAAGCGGCAAGGACTAGCGATACGCAGTATTTT.